The clone carrying this TCR beta chain has at least ten counts. Its specificity is unknown. V lost 3 bases and J lost 1, with 13 bases in between. Per the germline V gene, CDR1 is SGHRS and CDR2 is YFSETQ. The CDR3 extends over 15 amino acids. Here immunoSEQ multiplex PCR was the method, and the copy in TCRdb shows in-frame clones only, minus some. The profile covers approximately 8,000 clones, none occurring a single time. The data are from a study of T cells after posttransplantation cyclophosphamide. General observations from the study: Blood and skin or GI T cell repertoires showed limited TRB overlap. Donor CD8+ memory clones often dominated recipient blood repertoires at later times. Recipient CMV seropositivity and CMV reactivation strongly tracked TRB clonality.

Treatment was busulfan-fludarabine conditioning, a marrow graft, and cyclophosphamide on days +3 and +4. The V call is TRBV5-1, the J call TRBJ1-1; TRBD1 might be the D (6 bases). The receptor comes from a male patient aged 18-30 years who received an allogeneic stem cell transplant from an unrelated donor, was CMV-positive, and had acute and chronic GVHD. Part of the T cells may come from the graft donor. The specimen comprised PBMCs, sampled after allogeneic stem cell transplant with posttransplant cyclophosphamide. CDR3 DNA: TGCGCCAGCAGCTCCCGGACAGTATGGAACACTGAAGCTTTCTTT. It yields the protein CASSSRTVWNTEAFF.